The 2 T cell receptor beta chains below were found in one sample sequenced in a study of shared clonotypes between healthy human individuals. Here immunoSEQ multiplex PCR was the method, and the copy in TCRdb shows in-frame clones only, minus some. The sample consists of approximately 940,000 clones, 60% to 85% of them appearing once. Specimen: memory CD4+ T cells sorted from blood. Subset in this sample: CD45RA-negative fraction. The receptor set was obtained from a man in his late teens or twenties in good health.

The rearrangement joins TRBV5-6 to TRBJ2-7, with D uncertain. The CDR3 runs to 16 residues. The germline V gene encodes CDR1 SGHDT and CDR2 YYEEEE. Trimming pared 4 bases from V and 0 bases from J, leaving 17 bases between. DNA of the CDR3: TGTGCCAGCAGCCCACTCAGTATCCTTAACTCCTACGAGCAGTACTTC. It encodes CASSPLSILNSYEQYF.

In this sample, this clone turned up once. CDR3 residues: CASSLGTSPHSYEQYF. The DNA for the CDR3 is TGTGCCAGCAGCTTAGGGACTAGCCCACACTCCTACGAGCAGTACTTC. The V gene is TRBV7-4, the J gene TRBJ2-7; TRBD2 agrees at 8 bases. J was trimmed by 0 bases and V by 1 base; bases with no gene match: 5. The CDR3 totals 16 residues. Germline lookup yields CDR1 SGHVT and CDR2 SQSDAQ. The variable domain in full, with the rest retrieved from reference TRBV7-4 and TRBJ2-7, is GAGVSQSPRYKVAKRGRDVALRCDSISGHVTLYWYRQTLGQGSEVLTYSQSDAQRDKSGRPSGRFSAERPERSVSTLKIQRTEQGDSAVYLCASSLGTSPHSYEQYFGPGTRLTVT.